Detailed here is one TCR beta chain. This CDR3 is 16 amino acids long. Between the trimmed V and J ends, which lost 5 bases and 5 bases, there was a span of 22 bases. From germline, CDR1 is SGHRS and CDR2 YFSETQ. The data derive from a study of blood T cell repertoires in COVID-19. As for the study in general: PBMCs, B-cell-depleted T cells, or T cells were the source of the cDNA or gDNA that made up the material.

The repertoire was sequenced with immunoSEQ multiplex PCR; TCRdb's copy has only in-frame clones and lacks some. Among about 220,000 clones listed, approximately 81% were seen once. The sample was peripheral blood. This sequence originates from a man between 50 and 59 years old who had recovered from COVID-19. The chain carries TRBV5-1 and TRBJ2-5; perhaps TRBD2 as D (6 bases). In DNA, the CDR3 is TGCGCCAGCAGGCCCCGCGCCGACGCAGGGAGGGAGACCCAGTACTTC. Encoded protein: CASRPRADAGRETQYF.